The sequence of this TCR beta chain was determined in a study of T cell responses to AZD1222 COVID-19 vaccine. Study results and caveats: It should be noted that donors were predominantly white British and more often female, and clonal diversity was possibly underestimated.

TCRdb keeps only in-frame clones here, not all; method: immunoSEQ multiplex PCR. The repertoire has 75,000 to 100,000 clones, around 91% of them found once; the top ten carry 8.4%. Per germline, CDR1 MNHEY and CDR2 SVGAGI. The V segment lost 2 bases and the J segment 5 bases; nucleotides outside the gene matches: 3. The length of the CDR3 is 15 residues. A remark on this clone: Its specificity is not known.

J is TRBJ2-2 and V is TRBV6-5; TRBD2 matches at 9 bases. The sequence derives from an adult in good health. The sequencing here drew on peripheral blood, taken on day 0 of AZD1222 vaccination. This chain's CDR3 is CASSYGLAGTGELFF. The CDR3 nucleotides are TGTGCCAGCAGTTACGGGCTAGCGGGGACCGGGGAGCTGTTTTTT.